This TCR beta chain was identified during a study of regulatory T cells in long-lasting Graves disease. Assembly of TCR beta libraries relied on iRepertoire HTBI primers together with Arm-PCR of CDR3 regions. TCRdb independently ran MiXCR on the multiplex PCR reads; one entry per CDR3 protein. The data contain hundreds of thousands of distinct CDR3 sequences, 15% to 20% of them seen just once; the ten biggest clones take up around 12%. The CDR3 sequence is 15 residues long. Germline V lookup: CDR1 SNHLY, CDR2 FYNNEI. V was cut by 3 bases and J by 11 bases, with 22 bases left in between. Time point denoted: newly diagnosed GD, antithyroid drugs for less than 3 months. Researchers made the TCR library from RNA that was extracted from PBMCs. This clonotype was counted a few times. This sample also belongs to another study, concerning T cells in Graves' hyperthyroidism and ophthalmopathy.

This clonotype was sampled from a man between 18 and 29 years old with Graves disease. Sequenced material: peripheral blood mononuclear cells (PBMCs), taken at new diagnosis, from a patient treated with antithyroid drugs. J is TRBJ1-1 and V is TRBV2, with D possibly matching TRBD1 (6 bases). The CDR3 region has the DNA TGTGCCAGCAGTGAGGCTCCGGGACAAGCAGTGGGGGCTTTCTTT. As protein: CASSEAPGQAVGAFF.